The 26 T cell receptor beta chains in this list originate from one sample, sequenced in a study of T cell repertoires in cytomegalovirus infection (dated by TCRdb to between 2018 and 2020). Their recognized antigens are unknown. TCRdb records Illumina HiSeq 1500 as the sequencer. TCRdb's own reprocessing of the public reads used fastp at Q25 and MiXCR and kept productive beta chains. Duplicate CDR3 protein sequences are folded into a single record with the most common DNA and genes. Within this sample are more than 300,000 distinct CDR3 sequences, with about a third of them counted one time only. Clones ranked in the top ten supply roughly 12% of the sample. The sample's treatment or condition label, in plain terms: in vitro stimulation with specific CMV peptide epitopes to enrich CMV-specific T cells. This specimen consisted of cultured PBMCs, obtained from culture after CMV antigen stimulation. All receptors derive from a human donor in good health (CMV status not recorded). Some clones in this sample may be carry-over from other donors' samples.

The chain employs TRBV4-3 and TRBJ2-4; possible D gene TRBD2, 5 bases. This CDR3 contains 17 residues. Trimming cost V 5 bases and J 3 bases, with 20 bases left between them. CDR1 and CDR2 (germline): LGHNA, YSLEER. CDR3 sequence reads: CASSALRVGVDKNIQYF. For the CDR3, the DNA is TGCGCCAGCAGCGCGCTGAGGGTTGGAGTAGACAAAAACATTCAGTACTTC.

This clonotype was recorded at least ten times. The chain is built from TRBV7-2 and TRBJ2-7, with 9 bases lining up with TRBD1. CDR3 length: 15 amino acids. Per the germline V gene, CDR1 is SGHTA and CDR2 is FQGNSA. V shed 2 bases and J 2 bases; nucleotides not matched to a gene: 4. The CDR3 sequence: CASSLPGQGTYEQYF. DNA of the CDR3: TGTGCCAGCAGCTTACCGGGACAGGGAACCTACGAGCAGTACTTC.

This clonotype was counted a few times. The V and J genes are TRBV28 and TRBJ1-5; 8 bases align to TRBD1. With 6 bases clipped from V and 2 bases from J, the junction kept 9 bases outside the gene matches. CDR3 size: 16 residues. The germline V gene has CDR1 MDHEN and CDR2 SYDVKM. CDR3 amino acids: CASRPNDRGGNQPQHF. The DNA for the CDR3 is TGTGCCAGCAGACCCAACGACAGGGGTGGCAATCAGCCCCAGCATTTT.

The CDR3 DNA follows: TGCAGTGCTAGAGATGGGACAGGGGGCTACGAGCAGTACTTC. Translating it yields CSARDGTGGYEQYF. The chain recombines TRBV20-1 with TRBJ2-7; 11 bases agree with TRBD1. J was trimmed by 3 bases and V by 0 bases; bases with no gene match: 1. Germline CDR1 and CDR2: DFQATT and SNEGSKA (reference sequence). This CDR3 is 14 amino acids long.

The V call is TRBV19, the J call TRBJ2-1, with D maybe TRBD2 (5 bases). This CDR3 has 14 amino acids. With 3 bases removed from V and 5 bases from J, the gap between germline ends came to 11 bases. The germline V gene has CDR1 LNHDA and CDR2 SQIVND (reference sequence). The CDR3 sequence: CASSIGRRNNEQFF. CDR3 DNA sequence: TGTGCCAGTAGTATTGGCCGGAGGAACAATGAGCAGTTCTTC.

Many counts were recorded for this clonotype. The CDR3 here is CATSRGRRAGSYEQYF. The CDR3 DNA sequence: TGTGCCACCAGCAGGGGCAGAAGAGCGGGTTCCTACGAGCAGTACTTC. V gene TRBV15 combines with J gene TRBJ2-7; tentative D call: TRBD2 (6 bases). Trimming pared 3 bases from V and 1 base from J, leaving 16 bases between. This CDR3 has 16 amino acids. CDR1 and CDR2 from the germline V gene are LNHNV and YYDKDF (reference sequence).

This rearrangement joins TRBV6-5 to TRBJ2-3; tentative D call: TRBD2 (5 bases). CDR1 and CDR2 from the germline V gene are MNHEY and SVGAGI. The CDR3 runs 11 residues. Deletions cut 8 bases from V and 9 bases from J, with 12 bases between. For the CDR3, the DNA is TGTGCCAGCTACGTGTCGGGGACGCAGTATTTT. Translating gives CASYVSGTQYF.

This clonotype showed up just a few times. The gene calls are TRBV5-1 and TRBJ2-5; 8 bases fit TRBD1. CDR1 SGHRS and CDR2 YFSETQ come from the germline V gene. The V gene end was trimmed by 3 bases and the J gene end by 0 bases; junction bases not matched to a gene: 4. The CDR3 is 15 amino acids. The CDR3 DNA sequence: TGCGCCAGCAGCTATGACAGGGGCTACCAAGAGACCCAGTACTTC. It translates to CASSYDRGYQETQYF.

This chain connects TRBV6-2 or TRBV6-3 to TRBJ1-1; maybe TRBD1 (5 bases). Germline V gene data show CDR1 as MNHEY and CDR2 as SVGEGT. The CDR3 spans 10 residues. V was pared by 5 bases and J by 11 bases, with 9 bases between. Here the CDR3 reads CASSERGAFF. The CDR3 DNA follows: TGTGCCAGCAGTGAACGGGGGGCTTTCTTT.

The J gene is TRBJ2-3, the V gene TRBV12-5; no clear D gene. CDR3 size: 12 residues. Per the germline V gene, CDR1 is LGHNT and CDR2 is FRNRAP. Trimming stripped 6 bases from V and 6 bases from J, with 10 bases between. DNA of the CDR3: TGTGCTAGTGGACTCGATATGGATACGCAGTATTTT. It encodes CASGLDMDTQYF.

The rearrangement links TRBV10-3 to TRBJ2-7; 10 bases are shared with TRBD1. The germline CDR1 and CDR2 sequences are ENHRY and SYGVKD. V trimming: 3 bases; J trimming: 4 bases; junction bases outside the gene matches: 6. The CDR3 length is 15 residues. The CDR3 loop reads CAISDRDRGPYEQYF. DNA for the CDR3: TGTGCCATCAGTGACCGGGACAGGGGACCATACGAGCAGTACTTC.

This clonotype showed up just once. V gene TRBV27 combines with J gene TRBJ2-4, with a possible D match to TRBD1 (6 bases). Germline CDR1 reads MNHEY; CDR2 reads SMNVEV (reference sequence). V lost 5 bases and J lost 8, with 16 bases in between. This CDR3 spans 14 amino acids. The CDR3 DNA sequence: TGTGCCAGCAGTCAGTCCACAGGGTGGGACATTCAGTACTTC. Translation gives CASSQSTGWDIQYF.

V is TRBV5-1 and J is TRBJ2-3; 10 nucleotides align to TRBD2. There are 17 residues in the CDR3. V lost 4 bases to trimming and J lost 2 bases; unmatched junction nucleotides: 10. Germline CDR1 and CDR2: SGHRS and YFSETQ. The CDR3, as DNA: TGCGCCAGCAGCGGGGCTAGCGGGAGTGTTCCCACAGATACGCAGTATTTT. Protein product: CASSGASGSVPTDTQYF. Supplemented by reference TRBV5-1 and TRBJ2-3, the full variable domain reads KAGVTQTPRYLIKTRGQQVTLSCSPISGHRSVSWYQQTPGQGLQFLFEYFSETQRNKGNFPGRFSGRQFSNSRSEMNVSTLELGDSALYLCASSGASGSVPTDTQYFGPGTRLTVL.

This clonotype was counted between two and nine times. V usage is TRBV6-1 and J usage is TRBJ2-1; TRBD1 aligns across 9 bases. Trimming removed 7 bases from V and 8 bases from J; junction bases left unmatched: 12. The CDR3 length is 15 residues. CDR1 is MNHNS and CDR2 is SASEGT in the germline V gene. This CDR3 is CASIPPGTGRHEQFF. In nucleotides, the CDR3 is TGTGCCAGCATCCCCCCGGGGACAGGGAGGCATGAGCAGTTCTTC.

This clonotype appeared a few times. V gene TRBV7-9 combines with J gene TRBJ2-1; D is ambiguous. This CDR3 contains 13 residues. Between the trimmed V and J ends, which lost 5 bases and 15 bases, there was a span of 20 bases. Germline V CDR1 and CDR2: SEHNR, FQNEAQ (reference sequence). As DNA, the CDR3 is TGTGCCAGCAGCGCCAACCGCCTAGATCAAGCGTTCTTC. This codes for CASSANRLDQAFF.

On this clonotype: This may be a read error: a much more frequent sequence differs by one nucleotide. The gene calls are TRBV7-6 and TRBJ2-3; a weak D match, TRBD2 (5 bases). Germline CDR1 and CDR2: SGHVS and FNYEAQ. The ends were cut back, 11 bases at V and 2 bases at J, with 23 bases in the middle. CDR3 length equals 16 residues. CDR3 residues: CAGSRRTRPTTDTQYF. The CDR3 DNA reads TGTGCCGGCTCTAGGAGGACCCGCCCCACCACAGATACGCAGTATTTT. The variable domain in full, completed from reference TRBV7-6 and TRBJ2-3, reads GAGVSQSPRYKVTKRGQDVALRCDPISGHVSLYWYRQALGQGPEFLTYFNYEAQQDKSGLPNDRFSAERPEGSISTLTIQRTEQRDSAMYRCAGSRRTRPTTDTQYFGPGTRLTVL.

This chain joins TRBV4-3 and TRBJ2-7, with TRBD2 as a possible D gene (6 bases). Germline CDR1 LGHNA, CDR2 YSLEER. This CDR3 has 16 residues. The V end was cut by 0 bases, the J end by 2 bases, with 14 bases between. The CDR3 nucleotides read TGCGCCAGCAGCCAAGACATCCTAGCGAGCACCTACGAGCAGTACTTC. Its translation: CASSQDILASTYEQYF.

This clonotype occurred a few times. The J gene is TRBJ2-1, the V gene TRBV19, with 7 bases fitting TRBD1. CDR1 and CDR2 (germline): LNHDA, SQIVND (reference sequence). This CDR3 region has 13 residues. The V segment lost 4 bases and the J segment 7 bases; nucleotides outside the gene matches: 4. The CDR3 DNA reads TGTGCCAGTAGTACAAACAGGGGAAATGAGCAGTTCTTC. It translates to CASSTNRGNEQFF.

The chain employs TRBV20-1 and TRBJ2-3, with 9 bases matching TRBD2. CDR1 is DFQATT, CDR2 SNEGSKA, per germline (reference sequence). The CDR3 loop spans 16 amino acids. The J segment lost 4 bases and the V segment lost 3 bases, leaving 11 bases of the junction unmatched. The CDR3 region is CSASGLAGVGADTQYF. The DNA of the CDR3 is TGCAGTGCTAGTGGATTAGCGGGAGTGGGAGCAGATACGCAGTATTTT.

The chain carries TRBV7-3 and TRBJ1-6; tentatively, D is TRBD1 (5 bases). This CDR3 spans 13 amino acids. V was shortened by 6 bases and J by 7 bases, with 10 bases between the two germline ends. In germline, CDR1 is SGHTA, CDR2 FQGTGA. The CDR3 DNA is TGTGCCAGCAGTTCGGAGGGGAATTCACCCCTCCACTTT. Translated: CASSSEGNSPLHF.

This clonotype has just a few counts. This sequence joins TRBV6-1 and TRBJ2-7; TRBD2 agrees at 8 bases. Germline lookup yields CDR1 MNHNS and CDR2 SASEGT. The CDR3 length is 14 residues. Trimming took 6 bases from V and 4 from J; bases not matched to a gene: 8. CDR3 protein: CASRRTSTTYEQYF. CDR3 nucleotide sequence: TGTGCCAGCAGGCGGACTAGCACAACATACGAGCAGTACTTC.

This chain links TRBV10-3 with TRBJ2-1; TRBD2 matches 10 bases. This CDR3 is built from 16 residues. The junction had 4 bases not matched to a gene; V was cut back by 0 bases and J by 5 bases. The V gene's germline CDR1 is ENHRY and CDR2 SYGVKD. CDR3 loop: CAISESGTSENNEQFF. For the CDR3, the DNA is TGTGCCATCAGTGAGTCAGGGACTAGCGAGAACAATGAGCAGTTCTTC.

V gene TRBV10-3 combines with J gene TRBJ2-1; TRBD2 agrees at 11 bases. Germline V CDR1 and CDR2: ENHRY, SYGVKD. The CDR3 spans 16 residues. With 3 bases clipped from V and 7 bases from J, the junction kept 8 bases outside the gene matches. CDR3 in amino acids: CAISEGGSGRANEQFF. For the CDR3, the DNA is TGTGCCATCAGTGAAGGGGGTAGCGGGAGGGCTAATGAGCAGTTCTTC.

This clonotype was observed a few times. The CDR3 reads CSVDLPGGGNTEAFF. The CDR3 coding sequence is TGCAGCGTTGACCTCCCAGGGGGCGGGAACACTGAAGCTTTCTTT. V usage is TRBV29-1 and J usage is TRBJ1-1; TRBD1 matches at 8 bases. V shed 3 bases, J shed 1 base, and the junction held 7 bases outside the gene matches. Germline V gene lookup returns CDR1 SQVTM and CDR2 ANQGSEA. The CDR3 loop spans 15 amino acids.

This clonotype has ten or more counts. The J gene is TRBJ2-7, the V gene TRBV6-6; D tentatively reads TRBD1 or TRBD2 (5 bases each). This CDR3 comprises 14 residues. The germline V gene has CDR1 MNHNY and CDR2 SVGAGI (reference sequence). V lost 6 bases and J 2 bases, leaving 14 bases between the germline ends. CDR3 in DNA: TGTGCCAGCAGCCCGGAGAGGGGTACCTACGAGCAGTACGTC. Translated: CASSPERGTYEQYV.

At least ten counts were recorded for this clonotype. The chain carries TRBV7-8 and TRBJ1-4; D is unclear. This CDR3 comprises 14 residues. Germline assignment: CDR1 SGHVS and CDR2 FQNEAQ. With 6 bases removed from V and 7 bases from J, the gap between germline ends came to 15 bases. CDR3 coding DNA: TGTGCCAGCAGTCCTCCCGAGGGCACTGAAAAACTGTTTTTT. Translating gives CASSPPEGTEKLFF.